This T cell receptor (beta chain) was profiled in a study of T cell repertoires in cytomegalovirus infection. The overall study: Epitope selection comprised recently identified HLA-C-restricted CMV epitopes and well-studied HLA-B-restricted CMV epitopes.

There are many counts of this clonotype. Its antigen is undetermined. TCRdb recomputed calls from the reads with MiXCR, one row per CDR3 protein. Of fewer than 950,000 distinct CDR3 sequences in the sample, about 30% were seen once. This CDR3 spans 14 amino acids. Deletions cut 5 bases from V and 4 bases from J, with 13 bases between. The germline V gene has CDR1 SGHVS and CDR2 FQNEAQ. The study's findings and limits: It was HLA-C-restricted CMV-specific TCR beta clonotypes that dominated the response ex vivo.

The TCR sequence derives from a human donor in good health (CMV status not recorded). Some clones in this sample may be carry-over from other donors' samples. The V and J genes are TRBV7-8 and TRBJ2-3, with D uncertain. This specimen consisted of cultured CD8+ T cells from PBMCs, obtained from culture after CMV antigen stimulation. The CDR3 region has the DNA TGTGCCAGCAGCCGAGATCTTTTTGCAGATACGCAGTATTTT. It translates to CASSRDLFADTQYF.